This T cell receptor (beta chain) was profiled in a study of T cells in Graves' hyperthyroidism and ophthalmopathy. This clonotype was seen ten or more times. The CDR3 runs to 15 residues. V lost 4 bases to trimming and J lost 7 bases; unmatched junction nucleotides: 7. Per the germline V gene, CDR1 is MNHNS and CDR2 is SASEGT. TCR beta CDR3 regions were amplified from RNA. First-round RT-PCR targeting the TCR CDR3 was performed with the HTBI primer set. TCRdb re-derived calls from the multiplex PCR reads in MiXCR, one entry per CDR3 protein. In the table there are around 600,000 distinct CDR3 sequences, 13% to 15% of which are singletons.

The chain carries TRBV6-1 and TRBJ2-1, with 10 bases fitting TRBD2. The TCR was taken from a young woman with Graves' ophthalmopathy. Sequenced sample: blood. CDR3 nucleotide sequence: TGTGCCAGCAGTGGGTCTAGCGGGAGCGGGAATGAGCAGTTCTTC. Amino acid sequence: CASSGSSGSGNEQFF.